Following are 8 T cell receptor beta chains from one sample sequenced in a study of T cells in pancreatic ductal adenocarcinoma. Selected pancreatic ductal adenocarcinoma patients had undergone surgery without neoadjuvant therapy. Method: immunoSEQ multiplex PCR; TCRdb's copy keeps in-frame clones and lacks some. The table lists tens of thousands of clones, approximately 90% of them singletons. The sequenced sample was PBMCs. These receptors all stem from a human donor with pancreatic ductal adenocarcinoma.

Of note for this clone: A junction end diverges from the germline sequence, so it may reflect a read error. CDR3: CASSRVGGTEDTQYF. DNA for the CDR3: TGTGCTAGCAGCCGGGTGGGAGGGACGGAGGATACGCAGTATTTT. The V gene is TRBV7-7, the J gene TRBJ2-3; the match to TRBD2 covers 7 bases. This CDR3 comprises 15 residues. Per the germline V gene, CDR1 is SSHAT and CDR2 is FNYEAQ (reference sequence). The whole variable domain, remainder taken from reference TRBV7-7 and TRBJ2-3, is GAGVSQSPRYKVTKRGQDVTLRCDPISSHATLYWYQQALGQGPEFLTYFNYEAQPDKSGLPSDRFSAERPEGSISTLTIQRTEQRDSAMYRCASSRVGGTEDTQYFGPGTRLTVL.

The CDR3 DNA sequence: TGTGCCAGCAGTGCGCGAACGGGCAGATCGGGGGAGCTGTTTTTT. It specifies CASSARTGRSGELFF. The chain has TRBV2 and TRBJ2-2; D is unresolved. The CDR3 consists of 15 residues. The germline V gene encodes CDR1 SNHLY and CDR2 FYNNEI. Trimming removed 4 bases at V and 8 bases at J, with 17 bases between. Full variable domain (missing parts from reference TRBV2 and TRBJ2-2): EPEVTQTPSHQVTQMGQEVILRCVPISNHLYFYWYRQILGQKVEFLVSFYNNEISEKSEIFDDQFSVERPDGSNFTLKIRSTKLEDSAMYFCASSARTGRSGELFFGEGSRLTVL.

In the case of this clone: This CDR3 is also generated by other DNA sequences in the sample. This chain links TRBV10-3 with TRBJ1-2; D might be TRBD1 (5 bases). CDR1 is ENHRY, CDR2 SYGVKD, per germline. This CDR3 is 13 amino acids long. The ends were cut back, 4 bases at V and 3 bases at J, with 9 bases in the middle. The CDR3 loop is CAISGTGDYGYTF. Written as DNA, the CDR3 is TGTGCCATCAGTGGTACAGGCGACTATGGCTACACCTTC.

The V and J genes are TRBV12-5 and TRBJ1-1, with D possibly TRBD1 on 6 matching bases. The CDR3 is 12 residues long. The germline V and J ends were trimmed by 5 bases and 5 bases, with 9 bases remaining between them. Germline values: CDR1 LGHNT, CDR2 FRNRAP. This CDR3 reads CASGTGQTEAFF. CDR3 DNA sequence: TGTGCTAGTGGTACAGGGCAGACTGAAGCTTTCTTT.

This clone turned up a few times. The rearrangement uses TRBV19 and TRBJ2-1; the D gene is possibly TRBD2 (6 bases). There are 12 residues in the CDR3. Trimming stripped 3 bases from V and 15 bases from J, with 15 bases between. In germline, CDR1 is LNHDA, CDR2 SQIVND (reference sequence). Written as DNA, the CDR3 is TGTGCCAGTAGTATTGGCGGGAAGGGGCTGTTCTTC. Its translation: CASSIGGKGLFF.

The chain employs TRBV19 and TRBJ1-5, with TRBD1 matching over 10 bases. Germline V CDR1 and CDR2: LNHDA, SQIVND (reference sequence). CDR3 length: 15 residues. Losses at the gene ends were 7 bases for V and 4 bases for J; bases not matched to a gene: 7. The CDR3 loop is CASTTGQGMNQPQHF. The CDR3 DNA reads as TGTGCCAGTACCACGGGACAGGGGATGAATCAGCCCCAGCATTTT.

The V gene is TRBV7-2, the J gene TRBJ2-3, with D unclear. The CDR3 contains 13 residues. V lost 5 bases to trimming and J lost 3 bases, with 9 bases between them. Germline-derived CDR1 and CDR2 are SGHTA and FQGNSA. For the CDR3, the DNA is TGTGCCAGCAGCCCTAGATTTACAGATACGCAGTATTTT. The encoded protein is CASSPRFTDTQYF.

This clone was seen a single time. The genes are TRBV19 and TRBJ1-5, with 9 positions matching TRBD1. Trimming at V came to 2 bases and at J to 4 bases, leaving 6 bases not matched to a gene. The germline V gene encodes CDR1 LNHDA and CDR2 SQIVND (reference sequence). The CDR3 has 16 residues. CDR3 residues: CASSISGTGRNQPQHF. The CDR3 bases are TGTGCCAGTAGTATATCTGGGACAGGGAGGAATCAGCCCCAGCATTTT.